Below, 8 T cell receptor beta chains from the same sample are listed, as sequenced in a study of blood T cell repertoires in COVID-19 (dated by TCRdb to the early 2020s). Libraries were prepared through the immunoSEQ multiplex PCR assay. TCRdb mirrors the immuneACCESS table, restricted to in-frame sequences. Some clones are absent from its copies; in checked studies, under half trace to an unresolved V gene, and the reason for the others is unknown. Across this sample there are some 40,000 clones, with about 91% seen only once. The ten largest make up 4.5% to 7% of the sample. The sample comprised peripheral blood. Every receptor here comes from a woman of 80 years or more with acute or convalescent COVID-19.

The chain carries TRBV5-1 and TRBJ1-2; possibly TRBD1 for D (6 bases). The CDR3 spans 14 residues. Germline CDR1 reads SGHRS; CDR2 reads YFSETQ. V was trimmed by 3 bases and J by 6 bases, leaving 15 bases between them. The CDR3 DNA reads as TGCGCCAGCAGCTACGGACAGATCGTTAATGGCTACACCTTC. Amino acids: CASSYGQIVNGYTF.

The V gene is TRBV2, the J gene TRBJ2-1, with 8 bases aligning to TRBD1. Germline V CDR1 and CDR2: SNHLY, FYNNEI. V shed 7 bases, J shed 4 bases, and the junction held 3 bases outside the gene matches. CDR3 length: 13 amino acids. The CDR3 DNA follows: TGTGCCAGCAACGGACAGGGTTACAATGAGCAGTTCTTC. Translating gives CASNGQGYNEQFF.

The CDR3 DNA reads as TGTGCCAGCAGCTCGTATCTAGCGGGCTACGAGCAGTACTTC. Residues: CASSSYLAGYEQYF. The chain links TRBV11-2 to TRBJ2-7; the match to TRBD2 covers 8 bases. V trimming: 4 bases; J trimming: 3 bases; junction bases outside the gene matches: 5. This CDR3 has 14 amino acids. Germline loops: CDR1 SGHAT, CDR2 FQNNGV.

The genes are TRBV5-5 and TRBJ1-4; 11 nucleotides agree with TRBD1. The CDR3 consists of 15 residues. Germline CDR1 reads SGHKS; CDR2 reads YYEKEE (reference sequence). V was clipped by 4 bases and J by 8 bases; unmatched bases: 7. DNA of the CDR3: TGTGCCAGCAGCGGGACCGGGACAGGGGGGGAAAAACTGTTTTTT. This encodes CASSGTGTGGEKLFF.

The chain links TRBV18 to TRBJ2-7; a possible D gene is TRBD1 (6 bases). Germline assignment: CDR1 KGHSH and CDR2 LQKENI. The length of the CDR3 is 13 residues. The ends were cut back, 1 base at V and 3 bases at J, with 7 bases in the middle. CDR3 bases: TGTGCCAGCTCACCACAAGGGGGCTACGAGCAGTACTTC. Its protein is CASSPQGGYEQYF.

V gene TRBV20-1 combines with J gene TRBJ2-7, with 7 bases aligning to TRBD1. The V and J ends lost 6 bases and 6 bases, in that order; junction bases with no gene match: 5. This CDR3 region has 11 residues. The germline gives CDR1 DFQATT, CDR2 SNEGSKA (reference sequence). This chain's CDR3 is CSATQGFEQYF. CDR3 nucleotide sequence: TGCAGTGCCACACAGGGGTTCGAGCAGTACTTC.

V gene TRBV5-1 combines with J gene TRBJ2-7; 10 bases match TRBD1. CDR3 size: 15 residues. Germline V gene sequence: CDR1 SGHRS, CDR2 YFSETQ. Trimming cost V 3 bases and J 3 bases; bases outside gene matches: 6. The CDR3 nucleotides are TGCGCCAGCAGCTCTACCTGGACAGGGGGCTACGAGCAGTACTTC. Its protein is CASSSTWTGGYEQYF.

A single count supports this clone. This rearrangement joins TRBV9 to TRBJ2-2; 7 bases match TRBD1. Germline CDR1 reads SGDLS; CDR2 reads YYNGEE. The CDR3 length is 15 residues. V shed 2 bases, J shed 0 bases, and the junction held 1 base outside the gene matches. The CDR3 DNA reads TGTGCCAGCAGCGTTACAGGGGCGAACACCGGGGAGCTGTTTTTT. Amino acids: CASSVTGANTGELFF.